Following are 16 T cell receptor beta chains from one sample sequenced in a study of vaccination and CD4 T cells after COVID-19. Each CDR3 protein is one row after TCRdb ran MiXCR on the PCR reads. The sample yields about 18,000 distinct CDR3 sequences, about 59% seen once. Sequenced material: CD4+ T cells from blood, taken before SARS-CoV-2 vaccination. Source of these receptors: a human donor who had recovered from COVID-19.

The J gene is TRBJ2-2, the V gene TRBV6-2 or TRBV6-3; D is ambiguous. Germline V gives CDR1 MNHEY, CDR2 SVGEGT. The CDR3 covers 14 residues. Trimming took 3 bases from V and 4 from J, leaving 9 bases between them. CDR3 amino acids: CASSYLTSTGELFF. CDR3 DNA sequence: TGTGCCAGCAGTTATCTAACGAGCACCGGGGAGCTGTTTTTT.

This chain uses TRBV12-3 or TRBV12-4 with TRBJ2-7, with 10 bases fitting TRBD2. The CDR3 length is 15 residues. Germline trimming cut 4 bases from V and 0 bases from J; bases unmatched to any gene: 3. CDR3 protein: CASSSRTSGSYEQYF. For the CDR3, the DNA is TGTGCCAGCAGTTCCCGGACTAGCGGCTCCTACGAGCAGTACTTC.

This clonotype was picked up a small number of times. This chain connects TRBV7-6 to TRBJ2-5; D may be TRBD1 (6 bases). Germline V gene sequence: CDR1 SGHVS, CDR2 FNYEAQ. V lost 6 bases, J lost 1 base, and 15 bases lay in between. The length of the CDR3 is 15 residues. The CDR3 DNA sequence: TGTGCCAGCAGTAGGTCGGGACAATTCCAAGAGACCCAGTACTTC. Encoded protein: CASSRSGQFQETQYF.

This clonotype was recorded a few times. The chain is built from TRBV20-1 and TRBJ2-3; TRBD1 aligns across 9 bases. The V segment lost 2 bases and the J segment 0 bases; nucleotides outside the gene matches: 3. The CDR3 length is 15 residues. CDR1 DFQATT and CDR2 SNEGSKA come from the germline V gene (reference sequence). CDR3 nucleotide sequence: TGCAGTGCTAGACGACAGGGGGGAAGCACAGATACGCAGTATTTT. Amino acid sequence: CSARRQGGSTDTQYF.

This sequence joins TRBV20-1 and TRBJ2-7, with a weak D call TRBD1 (6 bases). This CDR3 has 12 residues. V lost 6 bases and J 0 bases, leaving 9 bases between the germline ends. Germline CDR1 reads DFQATT; CDR2 reads SNEGSKA (reference sequence). The CDR3 loop is CSAWDNSYEQYF. CDR3 sequence (DNA): TGCAGTGCATGGGACAACTCCTACGAGCAGTACTTC.

In its sample, this clonotype was seen a few times. The genes are TRBV7-3 and TRBJ1-1; D is unclear. CDR3 length: 15 residues. The germline V gene encodes CDR1 SGHTA and CDR2 FQGTGA. Trimming stripped 1 base from V and 3 bases from J, with 12 bases between. The CDR3 reads CASSLSLGGDTEAFF. In DNA form, the CDR3 reads TGTGCCAGCAGCTTAAGTCTTGGCGGTGACACTGAAGCTTTCTTT.

This chain connects TRBV2 to TRBJ2-3, with 8 bases aligning to TRBD2. Per germline, CDR1 SNHLY and CDR2 FYNNEI. This CDR3 region has 15 residues. J gave up 3 bases and V 9 bases, and 11 bases lay outside the gene matches. The CDR3 bases are TGTGCCAGGCGGGGGACGGGAGGGCCTACAGATACGCAGTATTTT. This sequence encodes CARRGTGGPTDTQYF.

This clonotype was found once. The chain's CDR3 is CSAGTDGEKLFF. The CDR3 nucleotides read TGCAGTGCGGGGACAGATGGTGAAAAACTGTTTTTT. This chain joins TRBV20-1 and TRBJ1-4, with TRBD1 matching 7 bases. CDR1 and CDR2 (germline): DFQATT, SNEGSKA (reference sequence). The junction had 5 bases not matched to a gene; V was cut back by 6 bases and J by 7 bases. The CDR3 consists of 12 residues.

The CDR3 DNA reads TGTGCCAGCAGCTTGGGGGGACTAGCGCAACGCTCCTACGAGCAGTACTTC. Amino acid sequence: CASSLGGLAQRSYEQYF. The chain uses TRBV5-6 and TRBJ2-7; 10 positions match TRBD2. J lost 0 bases, V lost 0 bases, and 6 bases had no gene match. From germline, CDR1 is SGHDT and CDR2 YYEEEE. This CDR3 has 17 amino acids.

The V call is TRBV29-1, the J call TRBJ1-1; perhaps TRBD1 as D (5 bases). Germline V gene sequence: CDR1 SQVTM, CDR2 ANQGSEA. V was trimmed by 3 bases and J by 5 bases, leaving 13 bases between them. The CDR3 has 13 residues. CDR3 nucleotide sequence: TGCAGCGTTGATGCGCAGGGTAGAACTGAAGCTTTCTTT. Protein sequence: CSVDAQGRTEAFF.

The chain couples TRBV18 to TRBJ1-1; D unresolved. The length of the CDR3 is 14 residues. With 2 bases removed from V and 7 bases from J, the gap between germline ends came to 14 bases. The V gene's germline CDR1 is KGHSH and CDR2 LQKENI. The DNA for the CDR3 is TGTGCCAGCTCACCAAGGGAGTCAACCAGTGAAGCTTTCTTT. Translating it yields CASSPRESTSEAFF.

V usage is TRBV29-1 and J usage is TRBJ1-1; D is uncertain. The CDR3 totals 11 residues. CDR1 and CDR2 from the germline V gene are SQVTM and ANQGSEA. With 7 bases removed from V and 6 bases from J, the gap between germline ends came to 12 bases. Written as DNA, the CDR3 is TGCAGCGCCACTGAGGGAGCTGAAGCTTTCTTT. Translated, it gives CSATEGAEAFF.

The V gene is TRBV18, the J gene TRBJ2-7; D is perhaps TRBD1 (5 bases). Germline CDR1 reads KGHSH; CDR2 reads LQKENI. The CDR3 is made up of 15 amino acids. V was shortened by 5 bases and J by 5 bases, with 19 bases between the two germline ends. The CDR3 nucleotides read TGTGCCAGCTCAGGCCTTTCCCAGGGTCTAGACGAGCAGTACTTC. Its protein product is CASSGLSQGLDEQYF.

CDR3 sequence (DNA): TGTGCCAGCAGCTTTCGTGAGGTGGAGACCCAGTACTTC. It encodes CASSFREVETQYF. The chain uses TRBV7-9 and TRBJ2-5; D gene uncertain. With 3 bases removed from V and 5 bases from J, the gap between germline ends came to 10 bases. This CDR3 region has 13 residues. CDR1 is SEHNR and CDR2 is FQNEAQ in the germline V gene (reference sequence).

This clonotype appeared a few times. The genes are TRBV7-2 and TRBJ1-2, with TRBD1 matching 9 bases. Germline values: CDR1 SGHTA, CDR2 FQGNSA. The CDR3 spans 14 residues. V was pared by 4 bases and J by 4 bases, with 4 bases of the junction left unmatched. DNA for the CDR3: TGTGCCAGCAGCTACCGGGACAGGGCCTATGGCTACACCTTC. This gives the protein CASSYRDRAYGYTF.

The genes are TRBV7-9 and TRBJ1-1; 9 bases are a match to TRBD1. Germline CDR1 and CDR2: SEHNR and FQNEAQ (reference sequence). The CDR3 loop spans 14 amino acids. Trimming took 5 bases from V and 2 from J; bases not matched to a gene: 3. The CDR3 DNA reads as TGTGCCAGCAGCGAGACAGGGGGAAACACTGAAGCTTTCTTT. This codes for CASSETGGNTEAFF. Using reference TRBV7-9 and TRBJ1-1 for the parts outside the CDR3, the full variable domain is DTGVSQNPRHKITKRGQNVTFRCDPISEHNRLYWYRQTLGQGPEFLTYFQNEAQLEKSRLLSDRFSAERPKGSFSTLEIQRTEQGDSAMYLCASSETGGNTEAFFGQGTRLTVV.